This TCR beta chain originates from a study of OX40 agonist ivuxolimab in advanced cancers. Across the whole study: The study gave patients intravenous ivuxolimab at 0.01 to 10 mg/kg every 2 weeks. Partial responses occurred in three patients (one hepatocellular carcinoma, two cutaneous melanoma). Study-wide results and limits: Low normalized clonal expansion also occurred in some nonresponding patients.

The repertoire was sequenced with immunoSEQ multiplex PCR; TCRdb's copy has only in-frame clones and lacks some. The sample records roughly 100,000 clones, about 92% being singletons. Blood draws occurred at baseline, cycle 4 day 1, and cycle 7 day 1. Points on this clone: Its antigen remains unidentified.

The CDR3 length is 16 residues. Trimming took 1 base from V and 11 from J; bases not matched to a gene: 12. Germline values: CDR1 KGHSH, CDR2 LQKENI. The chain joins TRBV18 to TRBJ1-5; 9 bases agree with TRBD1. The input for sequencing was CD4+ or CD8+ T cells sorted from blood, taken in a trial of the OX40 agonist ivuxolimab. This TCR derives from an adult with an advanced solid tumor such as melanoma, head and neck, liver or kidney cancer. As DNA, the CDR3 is TGTGCCAGCTCACCACGTAGACAGGGGGACGCGTTGGCCCAGCATTTT. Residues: CASSPRRQGDALAQHF.